Listed below are T cell receptor beta chains from one sample, sequenced in a study of graft-versus-host responses after intestinal transplantation. Their target antigens are unknown. Sequencing used immunoSEQ multiplex PCR; TCRdb keeps in-frame clones, though not all of them. This table has tens of thousands of clones, around 89% appearing once. The specimen comprised unstimulated CD8+ T cells sorted from spleen or lymph node cells, sampled before transplant. These receptors all stem from a human donor who was the organ donor for an intestinal transplant. Each CDR3 is given with its conserved first and last residue.

CDR3aa: CASSLAELVLTGELFF
v_gene: TRBV27
j_gene: TRBJ2-2

CDR3aa: CASSLGVGADTQYF
v_gene: TRBV5-4
j_gene: TRBJ2-3

CDR3aa: CAWSVLDRTSTDTQYF
v_gene: TRBV30
j_gene: TRBJ2-3

CDR3aa: CASSFGGTEAFF
v_gene: TRBV6-1
j_gene: TRBJ1-1

CDR3aa: CASTWDRTSSNQPQHF
v_gene: TRBV6-6
j_gene: TRBJ1-5

CDR3aa: CASSLSGPVF
v_gene: TRBV13
j_gene: TRBJ2-1

CDR3aa: CASSLAENTEAFF
v_gene: TRBV5-6
j_gene: TRBJ1-1

CDR3aa: CASSSSEKEWNEKLFF
v_gene: TRBV6-5
j_gene: TRBJ1-4

CDR3aa: CASGSRQETVEKLFF
v_gene: TRBV12-5
j_gene: TRBJ1-4

CDR3aa: CASSSTRLGVGRGGYTF
v_gene: TRBV11-2
j_gene: TRBJ1-2

CDR3aa: CASTHLNTEAFF
v_gene: TRBV7-9
j_gene: TRBJ1-1

CDR3aa: CASSLGPGNTIYF
v_gene: TRBV7-3
j_gene: TRBJ1-3

CDR3aa: CASSVATRGEAFF
v_gene: TRBV9
j_gene: TRBJ1-1

CDR3aa: CALRDRVGTEAFF
v_gene: TRBV30
j_gene: TRBJ1-1

CDR3aa: CASSATSVGTDTQYF
v_gene: TRBV2
j_gene: TRBJ2-3

CDR3aa: CASSFREFGYNEQFF
v_gene: TRBV28
j_gene: TRBJ2-1

CDR3aa: CATSVDRDWRGPLHF
v_gene: TRBV15
j_gene: TRBJ1-6

CDR3aa: CASSQDKGLAGEETQYF
v_gene: TRBV4-2
j_gene: TRBJ2-5

CDR3aa: CASSLGRAAGETQYF
v_gene: TRBV7-9
j_gene: TRBJ2-5

CDR3aa: CASSLGGTGELFF
v_gene: TRBV7-3
j_gene: TRBJ2-2

CDR3aa: CASSESHGGSDTQYF
v_gene: TRBV6-1
j_gene: TRBJ2-3

CDR3aa: CASSRGSEQFF
v_gene: TRBV25-1
j_gene: TRBJ2-1

CDR3aa: CASSQGTEAFF
v_gene: TRBV5-6
j_gene: TRBJ1-1

CDR3aa: CASRRQDYTGELFF
v_gene: TRBV6-5
j_gene: TRBJ2-2

CDR3aa: CASSPSGGSQETQYF
v_gene: TRBV4-3
j_gene: TRBJ2-5

CDR3aa: CASSPGVNTGELFF
v_gene: TRBV4-1
j_gene: TRBJ2-2

CDR3aa: CASSPRDRVMDTQYF
v_gene: TRBV6-5
j_gene: TRBJ2-3

CDR3aa: CASSWDRGLGTEAFF
v_gene: TRBV7-8
j_gene: TRBJ1-1

CDR3aa: CAWSAPGGYGYTF
v_gene: TRBV30
j_gene: TRBJ1-2

CDR3aa: CASRNLSWSSYNSPLHF
v_gene: TRBV5-1
j_gene: TRBJ1-6